This is a list of T cell receptor beta chains from one sample in a study of HIV-infected patients and healthy controls. A single record per CDR3 protein comes from TCRdb applying MiXCR to the 5' RACE reads. The sample contains 15,000 to 20,000 distinct CDR3 sequences, under 9% of which appear only once. Here the sequenced sample was blood, taken during antiretroviral therapy. The receptors were sampled from an adult with HIV infection. The CDR3 runs from the conserved cysteine through the conserved F or W. Each record gives: D gene, V gene, J gene, clone size, CDR3 protein, CDR3 DNA. The D gene is left open where the match is weak. Only part of the rows carry a size: once, few, many, or a class if the clone is expanded.

>TRBD1|TRBV29-1|TRBJ2-3|many
CSVDPASKGAGDTQYF
TGCAGCGTTGATCCCGCTTCGAAGGGGGCAGGAGATACGCAGTATTTT
>TRBD2|TRBV10-3|TRBJ2-6|many
CAISAGTSGSSGANVLTF
TGTGCCATCAGTGCCGGGACTAGCGGGTCCTCTGGGGCCAACGTCCTGACTTTC
>.|TRBV20-1|TRBJ1-5|many
CSAARGANQPQHF
TGCAGTGCCGCAAGGGGGGCAAATCAGCCCCAGCATTTT
>.|TRBV4-1|TRBJ1-2|many
CASSYDQPANYGYTF
TGCGCCAGCAGCTATGACCAACCCGCTAACTACGGCTACACCTTC
>.|TRBV5-1|TRBJ2-2|few
CASSLDRAAGELFF
TGCGCCAGCAGCTTGGATAGAGCAGCCGGGGAGCTGTTTTTT
>TRBD1|TRBV6-6|TRBJ1-4|many
CASSPTGGNEKLFF
TGTGCCAGCAGTCCGACAGGGGGTAACGAAAAACTGTTTTTT
>TRBD2|TRBV4-1|TRBJ2-5|many
CASSQEGLAGIQETQYF
TGCGCCAGCAGCCAAGAGGGATTAGCGGGCATACAAGAGACCCAGTACTTC
>TRBD2|TRBV29-1|TRBJ2-7|.
CSTLAGDSYEQYF
TGCAGCACCCTAGCGGGGGACTCCTACGAGCAGTACTTC
>.|TRBV6-5|TRBJ1-3|many
CASSDPGDTIYF
TGTGCCAGCAGTGACCCAGGGGACACCATATATTTT
>.|TRBV9|TRBJ2-3|many
CASSVEPLAGAGTDTQYF
TGTGCCAGCAGCGTAGAACCTCTAGCAGGGGCCGGCACAGATACGCAGTATTTT